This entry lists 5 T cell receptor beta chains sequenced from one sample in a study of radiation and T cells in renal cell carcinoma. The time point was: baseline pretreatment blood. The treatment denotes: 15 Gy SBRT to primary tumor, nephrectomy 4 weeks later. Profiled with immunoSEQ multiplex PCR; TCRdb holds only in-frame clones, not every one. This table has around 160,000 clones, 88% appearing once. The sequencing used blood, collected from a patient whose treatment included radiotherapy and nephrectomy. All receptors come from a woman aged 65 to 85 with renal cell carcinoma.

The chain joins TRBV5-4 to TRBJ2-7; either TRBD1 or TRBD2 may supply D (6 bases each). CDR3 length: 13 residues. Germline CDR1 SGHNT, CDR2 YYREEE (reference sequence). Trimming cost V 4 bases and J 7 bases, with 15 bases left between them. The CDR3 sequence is CASSRTGTWEQYF. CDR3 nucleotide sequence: TGTGCCAGCAGCAGAACAGGGACTTGGGAGCAGTACTTC.

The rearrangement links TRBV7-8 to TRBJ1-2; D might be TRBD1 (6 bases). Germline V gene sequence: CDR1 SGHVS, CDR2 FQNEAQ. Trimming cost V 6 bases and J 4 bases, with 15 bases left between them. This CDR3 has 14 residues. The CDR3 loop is CASREMDSSYGYTF. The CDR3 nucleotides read TGTGCCAGCAGAGAAATGGACAGCTCCTATGGCTACACCTTC.

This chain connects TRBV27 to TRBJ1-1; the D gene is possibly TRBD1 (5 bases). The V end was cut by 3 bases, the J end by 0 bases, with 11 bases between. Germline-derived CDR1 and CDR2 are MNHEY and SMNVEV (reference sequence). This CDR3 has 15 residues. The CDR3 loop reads CASSFSGTVNTEAFF. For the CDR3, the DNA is TGTGCCAGCAGTTTTTCCGGGACCGTGAACACTGAAGCTTTCTTT.

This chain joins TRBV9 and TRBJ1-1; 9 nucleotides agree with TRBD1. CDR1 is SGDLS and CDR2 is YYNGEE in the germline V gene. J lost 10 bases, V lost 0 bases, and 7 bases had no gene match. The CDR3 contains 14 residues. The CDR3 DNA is TGTGCCAGCAGCGTAGAGGGGACAGGGAGCACAGCTTTCTTT. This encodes CASSVEGTGSTAFF.

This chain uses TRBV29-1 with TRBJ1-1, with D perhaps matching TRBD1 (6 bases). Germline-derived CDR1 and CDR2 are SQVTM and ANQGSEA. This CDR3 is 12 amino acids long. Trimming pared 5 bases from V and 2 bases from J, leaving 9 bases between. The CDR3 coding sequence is TGCAGCGTTTCACAGGGAAACACTGAAGCTTTCTTT. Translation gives CSVSQGNTEAFF.